One and the same sample provided the 2 T cell receptor beta chains below, sequenced in a study of control samples from healthy donors and cancer patients. TCRdb keeps only in-frame clones here, not all; method: immunoSEQ multiplex PCR. The sample shows under 150,000 clones, roughly nine tenths of them seen only once. The material sequenced was PBMCs. The receptors derive from a woman aged 50 to 60 with colorectal cancer.

This clone has only one observation. The chain uses TRBV19 and TRBJ2-2; D is unresolved. The germline V gene encodes CDR1 LNHDA and CDR2 SQIVND (reference sequence). The germline V and J ends were trimmed by 4 bases and 4 bases, with 7 bases remaining between them. The CDR3 runs to 13 residues. CDR3 protein: CASSKLGTGELFF. The CDR3 DNA sequence: TGTGCCAGTAGTAAGCTGGGCACCGGGGAGCTGTTTTTT.

The rearrangement links TRBV3-1 (or the pseudogene TRBV3-2) to TRBJ2-7; D unclear. Germline loops: CDR1 LGHDT, CDR2 YNNKEL (reference sequence). The germline V and J ends were trimmed by 2 bases and 6 bases, with 8 bases remaining between them. This CDR3 has 12 residues. The CDR3 sequence: CASSQLVGEQYF. The CDR3 nucleotides are TGTGCCAGCAGCCAACTGGTAGGCGAGCAGTACTTC.